The entry that follows covers one T cell receptor beta chain sequence. Per the authors' pipeline: Quantification of nucleated cells was approximated via reference gene primer amplification. Some clones are missing from TCRdb's copy, which holds only in-frame ones; the method was immunoSEQ multiplex PCR. Clonal size and the V and J genes are those of that table, whereas D and trimming came from the DNA. The table lists some 200,000 clones, roughly 88% of them singletons, with around 17% in the top ten. The Seattle patients, enrolled during active infection, were followed longitudinally. The germline V gene encodes CDR1 WNHNN and CDR2 SYGVQD (reference sequence). The CDR3 sequence is 15 residues long. V dropped 3 bases and J dropped 1 base, with 12 bases sitting between them. This sample is part of a study of blood T cell repertoires in COVID-19. Study in general: Both acute and convalescent COVID-19 samples were obtained from the United States, Italy and Spain. T cells, B-cell-depleted T cells, or PBMCs supplied cDNA or gDNA.

The TCR sequence derives from a man aged 45-65 years with COVID-19, enrolled during active disease. V and J are TRBV10-1 and TRBJ2-5, with D perhaps matching TRBD2 (6 bases). The specimen was peripheral blood. The CDR3 spells CASSEGGKPQETQYF. The CDR3 bases are TGCGCCAGCAGTGAAGGCGGGAAACCCCAAGAGACCCAGTACTTC.